Below, one TCR beta chain is given with its context. This CDR3 spans 15 amino acids. Losses at the gene ends were 0 bases for V and 11 bases for J; bases not matched to a gene: 12. Per the germline V gene, CDR1 is LGHNT and CDR2 is FRNRAP. The sample is drawn from a study of blood T cell repertoires in COVID-19. The wider study: From the United States, Italy and Spain came samples of acute and convalescent COVID-19.

TCRdb's copy holds only in-frame clones and misses some; the assay was immunoSEQ multiplex PCR. Of more than 65,000 clones in the sample, more than 60% were seen once. The rearrangement uses TRBV12-5 and TRBJ1-1; TRBD1 agrees at 7 bases. The TCR was taken from a woman in her forties or fifties with acute or convalescent COVID-19. Sequencing was done on a sample of peripheral blood. The CDR3 spells CASGLVRGQEGWAFF. In nucleotides, the CDR3 is TGTGCTAGTGGTTTGGTACGTGGACAGGAGGGTTGGGCTTTCTTT.